The 2 T cell receptor beta chains reported below all come from one sample, sequenced in a study of blood T cells in healthy people across ages (dated by TCRdb to 2015 to 2017). The method was 5' RACE. Sequencing was performed on an Illumina HiSeq 2500. A second PCR of roughly 7 to 11 cycles was performed with a sample-barcoded 5' primer and a J-beta primer mix. TCRdb reprocessed the public reads (quality trimming at Q25 with fastp, clone calling with MiXCR) and kept in-frame beta chains. Each CDR3 protein gets just one entry, which takes the most common genes and DNA from the rows behind it. The sample table contains approximately 800,000 distinct CDR3 sequences; only one count was recorded for 25% to 30% of them. The ten largest clonotypes hold 3% of the sample. These data also featured in a second study, about T cells of mothers and their children.

Sequenced: blood. These receptors were taken from a boy aged 5-17 years in good health.

V usage is TRBV2 and J usage is TRBJ1-2; D ambiguous. Trimming stripped 2 bases from V and 1 base from J, with 11 bases between. Per the germline V gene, CDR1 is SNHLY and CDR2 is FYNNEI. The CDR3 contains 15 residues. CDR3 sequence reads: CASSEIQTLNYGYTF. In DNA, the CDR3 is TGTGCCAGCAGTGAAATCCAGACCCTTAACTATGGCTACACCTTC.

This clonotype showed up just a few times. The chain joins TRBV12-3 or TRBV12-4 to TRBJ2-5; 11 bases align to TRBD1. The CDR3 spans 16 residues. V shed 5 bases and J 5 bases; nucleotides not matched to a gene: 10. This CDR3 reads CASSPTSGQGEETQYF. DNA of the CDR3: TGTGCCAGCAGTCCGACCTCGGGACAGGGGGAGGAGACCCAGTACTTC.